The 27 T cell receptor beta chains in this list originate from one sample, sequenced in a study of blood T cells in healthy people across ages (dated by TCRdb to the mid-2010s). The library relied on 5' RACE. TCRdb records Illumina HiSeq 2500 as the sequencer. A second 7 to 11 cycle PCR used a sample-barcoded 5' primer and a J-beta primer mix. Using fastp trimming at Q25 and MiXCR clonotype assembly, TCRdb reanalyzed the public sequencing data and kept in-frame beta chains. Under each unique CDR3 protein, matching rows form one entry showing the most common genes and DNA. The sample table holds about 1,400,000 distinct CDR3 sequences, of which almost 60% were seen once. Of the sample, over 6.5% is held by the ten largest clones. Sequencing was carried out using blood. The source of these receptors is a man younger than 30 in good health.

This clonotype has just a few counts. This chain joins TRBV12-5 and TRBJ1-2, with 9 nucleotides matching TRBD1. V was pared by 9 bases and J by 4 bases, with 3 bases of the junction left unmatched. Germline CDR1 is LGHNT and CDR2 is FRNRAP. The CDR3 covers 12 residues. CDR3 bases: TGTGCTAGCGGGACAGGGCCCTATGGCTACACCTTC. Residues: CASGTGPYGYTF. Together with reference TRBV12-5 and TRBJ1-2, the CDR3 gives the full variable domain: DARVTQTPRHKVTEMGQEVTMRCQPILGHNTVFWYRQTMMQGLELLAYFRNRAPLDDSGMPKDRFSAEMPDATLATLKIQPSEPRDSAVYFCASGTGPYGYTFGSGTRLTVV.

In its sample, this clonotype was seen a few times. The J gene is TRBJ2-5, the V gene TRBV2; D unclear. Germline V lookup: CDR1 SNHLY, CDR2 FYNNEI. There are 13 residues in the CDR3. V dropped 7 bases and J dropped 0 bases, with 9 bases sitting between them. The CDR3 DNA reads TGTGCCAGCAACACAGCCTACCAAGAGACCCAGTACTTC. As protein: CASNTAYQETQYF.

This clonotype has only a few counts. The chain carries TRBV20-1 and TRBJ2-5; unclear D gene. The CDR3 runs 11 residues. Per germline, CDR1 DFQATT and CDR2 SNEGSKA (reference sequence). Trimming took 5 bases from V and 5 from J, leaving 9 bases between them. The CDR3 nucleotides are TGCAGTGCTCGCCGATCGGAGACCCAGTACTTC. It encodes CSARRSETQYF.

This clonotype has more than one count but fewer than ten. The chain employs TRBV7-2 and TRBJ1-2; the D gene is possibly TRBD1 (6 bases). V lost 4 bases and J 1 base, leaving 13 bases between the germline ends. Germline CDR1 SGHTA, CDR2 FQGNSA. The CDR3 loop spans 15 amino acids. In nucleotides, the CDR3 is TGTGCCAGCAGCTCGGTCAGGGGTGTTAACTATGGCTACACCTTC. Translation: CASSSVRGVNYGYTF.

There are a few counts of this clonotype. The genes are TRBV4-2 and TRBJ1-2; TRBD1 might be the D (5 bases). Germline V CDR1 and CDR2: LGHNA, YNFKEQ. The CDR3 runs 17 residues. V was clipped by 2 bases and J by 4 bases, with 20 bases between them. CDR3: CASSQRFFGDSPYGYTF. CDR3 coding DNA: TGTGCCAGCAGCCAACGCTTCTTCGGCGACAGTCCCTATGGCTACACCTTC.

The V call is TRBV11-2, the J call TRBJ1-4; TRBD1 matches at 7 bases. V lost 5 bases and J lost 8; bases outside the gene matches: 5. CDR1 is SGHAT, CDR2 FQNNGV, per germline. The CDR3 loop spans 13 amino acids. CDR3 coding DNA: TGTGCCAGCAGCCAAGACAGGGTCGAAAAACTGTTTTTT. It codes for CASSQDRVEKLFF.

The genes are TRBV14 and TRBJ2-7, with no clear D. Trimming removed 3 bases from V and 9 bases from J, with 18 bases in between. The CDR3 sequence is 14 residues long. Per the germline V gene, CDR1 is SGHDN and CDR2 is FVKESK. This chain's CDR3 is CASSQEVQATGQYF. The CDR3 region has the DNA TGTGCCAGCAGCCAGGAAGTGCAGGCGACGGGGCAGTACTTC. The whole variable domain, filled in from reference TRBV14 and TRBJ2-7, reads EAGVTQFPSHSVIEKGQTVTLRCDPISGHDNLYWYRRVMGKEIKFLLHFVKESKQDESGMPNNRFLAERTGGTYSTLKVQPAELEDSGVYFCASSQEVQATGQYFGPGTRLTVT.

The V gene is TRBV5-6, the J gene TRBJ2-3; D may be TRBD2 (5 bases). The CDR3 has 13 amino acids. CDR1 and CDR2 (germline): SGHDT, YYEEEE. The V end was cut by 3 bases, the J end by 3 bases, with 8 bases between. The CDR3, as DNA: TGTGCCAGCAGCTCCTGGAGGACAGATACGCAGTATTTT. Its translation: CASSSWRTDTQYF. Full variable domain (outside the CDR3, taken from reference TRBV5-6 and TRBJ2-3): DAGVTQSPTHLIKTRGQQVTLRCSPKSGHDTVSWYQQALGQGPQFIFQYYEEEERQRGNFPDRFSGHQFPNYSSELNVNALLLGDSALYLCASSSWRTDTQYFGPGTRLTVL.

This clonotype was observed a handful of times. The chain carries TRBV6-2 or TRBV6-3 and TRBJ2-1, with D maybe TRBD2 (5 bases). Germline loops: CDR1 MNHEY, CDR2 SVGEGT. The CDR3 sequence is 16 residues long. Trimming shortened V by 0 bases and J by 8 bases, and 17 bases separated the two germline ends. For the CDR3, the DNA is TGTGCCAGCAGTTACTCGGAAGGGAGAGTACGGGATGAGCAGTTCTTC. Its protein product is CASSYSEGRVRDEQFF.

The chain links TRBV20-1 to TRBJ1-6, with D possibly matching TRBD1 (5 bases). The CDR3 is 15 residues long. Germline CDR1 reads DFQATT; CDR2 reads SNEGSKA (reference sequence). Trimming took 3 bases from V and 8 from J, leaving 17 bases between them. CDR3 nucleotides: TGCAGTGCTAGCGTGGGGGGGGAGTGGGATTCACCCCTCCACTTT. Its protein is CSASVGGEWDSPLHF.

The CDR3, as DNA: TGCAGTGGCACCGAAGCGGACAATTTATTTCAAGAGACCCAGTACTTC. Its translation: CSGTEADNLFQETQYF. The V call is TRBV20-1, the J call TRBJ2-5, with D perhaps matching TRBD1 or TRBD2 (5 bases each). Germline V gene data show CDR1 as DFQATT and CDR2 as SNEGSKA (reference sequence). This CDR3 spans 16 amino acids. Trimming stripped 7 bases from V and 2 bases from J, with 23 bases between.

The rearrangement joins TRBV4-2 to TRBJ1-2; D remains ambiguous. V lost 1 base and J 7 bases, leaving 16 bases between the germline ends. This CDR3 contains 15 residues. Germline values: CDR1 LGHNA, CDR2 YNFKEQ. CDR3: CASSQADAHLAGYTF. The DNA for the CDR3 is TGTGCCAGCAGCCAAGCTGATGCCCACCTGGCTGGCTACACCTTC.

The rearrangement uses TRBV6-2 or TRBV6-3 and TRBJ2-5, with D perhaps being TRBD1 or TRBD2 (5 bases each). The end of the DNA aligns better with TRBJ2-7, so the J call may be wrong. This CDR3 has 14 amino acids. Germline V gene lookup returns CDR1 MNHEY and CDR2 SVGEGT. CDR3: CASSSSWGSDEQYF. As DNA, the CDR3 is TGTGCCAGCAGTTCCTCCTGGGGGAGCGACGAGCAGTACTTC.

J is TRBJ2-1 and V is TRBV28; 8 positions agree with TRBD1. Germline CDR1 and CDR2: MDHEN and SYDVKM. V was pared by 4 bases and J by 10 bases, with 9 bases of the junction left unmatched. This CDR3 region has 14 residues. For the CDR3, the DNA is TGTGCCAGCAGTTCCCTGGACAGGGCGGTGGAGCAGTTCTTC. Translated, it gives CASSSLDRAVEQFF. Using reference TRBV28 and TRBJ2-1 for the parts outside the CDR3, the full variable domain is DVKVTQSSRYLVKRTGEKVFLECVQDMDHENMFWYRQDPGLGLRLIYFSYDVKMKEKGDIPEGYSVSREKKERFSLILESASTNQTSMYLCASSSLDRAVEQFFGPGTRLTVL.

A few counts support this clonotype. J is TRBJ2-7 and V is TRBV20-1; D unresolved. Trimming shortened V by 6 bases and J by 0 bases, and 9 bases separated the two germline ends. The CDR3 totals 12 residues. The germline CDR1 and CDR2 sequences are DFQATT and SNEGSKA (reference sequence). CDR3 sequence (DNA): TGCAGTGCCTGGTTTGGCTCCTACGAGCAGTACTTC. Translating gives CSAWFGSYEQYF.

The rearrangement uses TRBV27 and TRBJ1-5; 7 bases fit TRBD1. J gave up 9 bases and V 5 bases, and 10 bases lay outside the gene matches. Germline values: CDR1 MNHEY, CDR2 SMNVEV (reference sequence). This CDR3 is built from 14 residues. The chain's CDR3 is CASSNTGEGPPQHF. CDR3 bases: TGTGCCAGCAGTAATACAGGGGAGGGTCCGCCCCAGCATTTT.

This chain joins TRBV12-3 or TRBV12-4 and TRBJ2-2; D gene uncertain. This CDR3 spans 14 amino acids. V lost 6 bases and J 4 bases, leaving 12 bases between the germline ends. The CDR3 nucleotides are TGTGCCAGCAGGGTCGAACCCCGCACCGGGGAGCTGTTTTTT. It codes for CASRVEPRTGELFF.

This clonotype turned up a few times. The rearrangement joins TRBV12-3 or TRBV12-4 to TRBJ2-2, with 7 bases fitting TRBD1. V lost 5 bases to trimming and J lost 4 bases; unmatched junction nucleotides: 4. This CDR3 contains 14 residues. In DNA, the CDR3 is TGTGCCAGCAGTCCCGGGACAGCCACCGGGGAGCTGTTTTTT. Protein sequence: CASSPGTATGELFF.

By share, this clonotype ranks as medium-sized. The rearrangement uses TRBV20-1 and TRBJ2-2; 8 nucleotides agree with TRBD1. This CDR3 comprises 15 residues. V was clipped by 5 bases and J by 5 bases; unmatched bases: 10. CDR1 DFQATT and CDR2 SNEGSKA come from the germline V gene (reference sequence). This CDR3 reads CSAQQGGQETGELFF. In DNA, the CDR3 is TGCAGTGCTCAACAGGGGGGCCAGGAAACCGGGGAGCTGTTTTTT.

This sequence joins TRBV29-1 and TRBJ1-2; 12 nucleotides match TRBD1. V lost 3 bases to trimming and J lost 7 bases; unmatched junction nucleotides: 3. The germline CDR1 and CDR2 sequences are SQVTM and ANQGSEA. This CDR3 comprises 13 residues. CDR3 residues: CSVEGQGAGGYTF. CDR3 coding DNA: TGCAGCGTTGAGGGACAGGGGGCTGGTGGCTACACCTTC.

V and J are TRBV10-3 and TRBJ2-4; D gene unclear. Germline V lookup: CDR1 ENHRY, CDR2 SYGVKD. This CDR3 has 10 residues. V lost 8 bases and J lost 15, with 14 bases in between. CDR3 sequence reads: CAIGEHPPYF. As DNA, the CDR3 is TGTGCCATCGGAGAACATCCCCCGTACTTC.

The CDR3 is CASSRRKDRTPYSAQYF. CDR3 sequence (DNA): TGCGCCAGCAGCCGCCGAAAAGACAGGACTCCATATAGCGCGCAGTATTTT. The V call is TRBV4-1, the J call TRBJ2-3; the D gene is possibly TRBD1 (6 bases). The CDR3 consists of 17 residues. Germline V gene data show CDR1 as MGHRA and CDR2 as YSYEKL. Trimming took off 4 bases at V and 10 bases at J, with 27 bases between the two ends.

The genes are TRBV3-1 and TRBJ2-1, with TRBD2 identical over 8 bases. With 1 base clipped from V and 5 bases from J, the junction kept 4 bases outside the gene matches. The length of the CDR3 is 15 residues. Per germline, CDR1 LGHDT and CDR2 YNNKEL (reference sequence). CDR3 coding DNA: TGTGCCAGCAGCCAAGTGGGACTAGGGCACAATGAGCAGTTCTTC. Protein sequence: CASSQVGLGHNEQFF.

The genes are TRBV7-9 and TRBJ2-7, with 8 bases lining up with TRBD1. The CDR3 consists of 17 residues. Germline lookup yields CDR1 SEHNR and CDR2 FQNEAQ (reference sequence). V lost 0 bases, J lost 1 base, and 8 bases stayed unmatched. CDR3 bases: TGTGCCAGCAGCTTAGCCTTGAGAGGGACAGGATCCTACGAGCAGTACTTC. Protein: CASSLALRGTGSYEQYF. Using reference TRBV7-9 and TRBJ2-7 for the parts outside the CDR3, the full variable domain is DTGVSQNPRHKITKRGQNVTFRCDPISEHNRLYWYRQTLGQGPEFLTYFQNEAQLEKSRLLSDRFSAERPKGSFSTLEIQRTEQGDSAMYLCASSLALRGTGSYEQYFGPGTRLTVT.

CDR3 amino acids: CAWKGTEETQYF. The CDR3, as DNA: TGTGCCTGGAAAGGGACAGAAGAGACCCAGTACTTC. This rearrangement joins TRBV30 to TRBJ2-5; TRBD1 matches at 7 bases. CDR1 is GTSNPN and CDR2 is SVGIG in the germline V gene (reference sequence). Trimming at V came to 4 bases and at J to 3 bases, leaving 2 bases not matched to a gene. CDR3 size: 12 residues.

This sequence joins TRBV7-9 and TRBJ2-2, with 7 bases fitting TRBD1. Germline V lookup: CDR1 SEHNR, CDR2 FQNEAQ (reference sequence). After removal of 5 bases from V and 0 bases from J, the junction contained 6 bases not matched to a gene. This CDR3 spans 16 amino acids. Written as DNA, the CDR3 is TGTGCCAGCAGCGGAACGGGACAGTCGAACACCGGGGAGCTGTTTTTT. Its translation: CASSGTGQSNTGELFF. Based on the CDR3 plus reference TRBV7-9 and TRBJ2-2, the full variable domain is DTGVSQNPRHKITKRGQNVTFRCDPISEHNRLYWYRQTLGQGPEFLTYFQNEAQLEKSRLLSDRFSAERPKGSFSTLEIQRTEQGDSAMYLCASSGTGQSNTGELFFGEGSRLTVL.

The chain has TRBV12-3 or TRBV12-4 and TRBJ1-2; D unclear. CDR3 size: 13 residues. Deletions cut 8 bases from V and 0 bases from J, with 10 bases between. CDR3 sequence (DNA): TGTGCCAGCGTGGCAGAAGCTAACTATGGCTACACCTTC. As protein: CASVAEANYGYTF.